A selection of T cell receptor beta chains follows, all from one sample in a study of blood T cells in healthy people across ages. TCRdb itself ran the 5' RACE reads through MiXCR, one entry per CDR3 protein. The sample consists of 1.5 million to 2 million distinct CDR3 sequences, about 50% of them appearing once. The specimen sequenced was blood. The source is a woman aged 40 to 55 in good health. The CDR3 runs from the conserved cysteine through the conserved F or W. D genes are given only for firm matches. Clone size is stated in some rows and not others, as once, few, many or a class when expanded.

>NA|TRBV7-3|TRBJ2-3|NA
CASSPLLARYTDTQYF
TGTGCCAGCAGCCCCTTACTGGCTAGATACACAGATACGCAGTATTTT
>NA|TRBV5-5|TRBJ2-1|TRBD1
CASSLGSGGFNEQFF
TGTGCCAGCAGCTTGGGGTCAGGGGGCTTCAATGAGCAGTTCTTC
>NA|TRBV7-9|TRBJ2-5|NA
CASSGVSAETQYF
TGTGCCAGCAGCGGGGTCAGCGCAGAGACCCAGTACTTC
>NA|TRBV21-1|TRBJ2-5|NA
CASSERPGHLQETQYF
TGTGCCAGCAGCGAGAGACCAGGACACCTCCAAGAGACCCAGTACTTC
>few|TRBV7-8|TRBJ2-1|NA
CASASAGNVEFF
TGTGCCAGCGCTAGTGCAGGGAATGTTGAGTTCTTC
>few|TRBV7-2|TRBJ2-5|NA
CASSSFSPRETQYF
TGTGCCAGCAGCTCCTTTTCCCCTAGAGAGACCCAGTACTTC
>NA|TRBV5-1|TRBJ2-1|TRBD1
CASSTEPGQGYNEQFF
TGCGCCAGCAGCACGGAGCCGGGACAGGGGTACAATGAGCAGTTCTTC
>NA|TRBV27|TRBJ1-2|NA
CASSRSQGNYGYTF
TGTGCCAGCAGTCGATCACAGGGTAACTATGGCTACACCTTC
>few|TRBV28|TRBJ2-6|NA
CASSFSRAGANVLTF
TGTGCCAGCAGTTTCTCCAGGGCTGGGGCCAACGTCCTGACTTTC
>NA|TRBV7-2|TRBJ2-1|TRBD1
CASSFRQGLGMDEQFF
TGTGCCAGCAGCTTTAGACAGGGATTGGGAATGGATGAGCAGTTCTTC
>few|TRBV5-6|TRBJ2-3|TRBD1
CASSSGQGGPDTQYF
TGTGCCAGCAGCTCGGGACAGGGAGGTCCAGATACGCAGTATTTT
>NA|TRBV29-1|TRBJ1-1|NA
CSVEDVDQEDTVAFF
TGCAGCGTTGAAGATGTTGACCAGGAGGACACTGTAGCTTTCTTT
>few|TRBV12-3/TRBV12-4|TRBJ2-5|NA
CASSSLGLVETQYF
TGTGCCAGCAGTTCCCTCGGGCTGGTTGAGACCCAGTACTTC
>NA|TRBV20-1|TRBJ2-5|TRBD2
CSARLAGIGGETQYF
TGCAGTGCGAGACTAGCGGGTATCGGAGGAGAGACCCAGTACTTC
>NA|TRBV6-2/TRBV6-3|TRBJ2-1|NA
CASSYGFPGMGGYEQFF
TGTGCCAGCAGTTACGGATTTCCGGGGATGGGTGGATATGAGCAGTTCTTC
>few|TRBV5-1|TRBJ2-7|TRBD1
CASSPWGQESEQYF
TGCGCCAGCAGCCCATGGGGACAGGAGAGCGAGCAGTACTTC
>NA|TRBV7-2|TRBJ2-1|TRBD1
CASSLWLEQGFYNEQFF
TGTGCCAGCAGCTTGTGGCTGGAACAGGGGTTCTACAATGAGCAGTTCTTC
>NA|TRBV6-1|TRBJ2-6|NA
CASSVRGLSGANVLTF
TGTGCCAGCAGTGTACGGGGCCTAAGCGGGGCCAACGTCCTGACTTTC
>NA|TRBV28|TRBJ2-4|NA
CASSWGSIQYF
TGTGCCAGCAGTTGGGGTAGCATTCAGTACTTC
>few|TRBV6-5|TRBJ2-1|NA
CASSNAYEQFF
TGTGCCAGCAGCAACGCATATGAGCAGTTCTTC
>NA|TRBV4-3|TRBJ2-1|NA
CASSPVEETNEQFF
TGCGCCAGCAGCCCCGTGGAGGAGACTAATGAGCAGTTCTTC
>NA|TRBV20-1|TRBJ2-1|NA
CSAVTYSSYNEQFF
TGCAGTGCTGTAACCTATAGCTCCTACAATGAGCAGTTCTTC
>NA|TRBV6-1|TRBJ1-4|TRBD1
CASRPRGSHEKLFF
TGTGCCAGCAGGCCCAGGGGGTCCCATGAAAAACTGTTTTTT
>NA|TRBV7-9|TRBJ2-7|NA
CASSYDMGWYEQYF
TGTGCCAGCAGCTACGACATGGGTTGGTACGAGCAGTACTTC
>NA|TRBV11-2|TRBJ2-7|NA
CASSATRGAYEQYF
TGTGCCAGCAGCGCAACCAGGGGTGCCTACGAGCAGTACTTC
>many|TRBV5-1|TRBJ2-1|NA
CASSSGTPYNEQFF
TGCGCCAGCAGCTCCGGGACGCCCTACAATGAGCAGTTCTTC
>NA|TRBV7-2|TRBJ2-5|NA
CASSSQPNLGQYF
TGTGCCAGCAGCTCCCAACCCAACCTAGGGCAGTACTTC
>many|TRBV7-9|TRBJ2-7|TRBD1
CASSLAGQFYEQYF
TGTGCCAGCAGCTTAGCGGGACAGTTTTACGAGCAGTACTTC
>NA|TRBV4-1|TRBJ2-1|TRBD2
CASSLPLAGYRHEQFF
TGCGCCAGCAGCCTCCCACTAGCGGGGTATCGTCATGAGCAGTTCTTC
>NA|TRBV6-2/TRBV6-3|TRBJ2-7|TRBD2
CASSYPLSGTQSYEQYF
TGTGCCAGCAGTTATCCTCTGAGCGGGACGCAGTCCTACGAGCAGTACTTC
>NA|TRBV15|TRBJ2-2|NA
CATSRQCGTANTGELFF
TGTGCCACCAGCAGACAGTGCGGGACAGCGAACACCGGGGAGCTGTTTTTT
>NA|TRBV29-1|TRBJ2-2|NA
CSVAGTPGELFF
TGCAGCGTCGCAGGGACCCCCGGGGAGCTGTTTTTT
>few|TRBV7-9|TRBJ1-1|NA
CASSLVSYEAFF
TGTGCCAGCAGCTTAGTCTCCTACGAAGCTTTCTTT
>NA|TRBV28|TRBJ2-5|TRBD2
CASSLAGGPDETQYF
TGTGCCAGCAGTTTAGCGGGGGGGCCGGATGAGACCCAGTACTTC
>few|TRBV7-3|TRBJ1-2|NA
CASSPSDPRGGYTF
TGTGCCAGCAGCCCCTCGGATCCGAGGGGTGGCTACACCTTC
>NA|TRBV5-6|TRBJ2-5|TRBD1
CASRGTGEGKTQYF
TGTGCCAGCAGGGGGACAGGCGAAGGAAAGACCCAGTACTTC
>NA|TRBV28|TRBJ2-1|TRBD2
CASSPPTSGGMNEQFF
TGTGCCAGCAGCCCTCCCACTAGCGGGGGGATGAATGAGCAGTTCTTC
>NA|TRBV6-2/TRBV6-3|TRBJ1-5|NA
CASSYQGNQPQHF
TGTGCCAGCAGTTACCAGGGTAATCAGCCCCAGCATTTT
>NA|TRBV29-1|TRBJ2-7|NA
CSVLGGTYEQYF
TGCAGCGTTCTCGGGGGTACTTACGAGCAGTACTTC
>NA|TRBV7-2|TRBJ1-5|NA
CASSSADLGGPQHF
TGTGCCAGCAGCTCCGCGGACCTCGGCGGGCCCCAGCATTTT
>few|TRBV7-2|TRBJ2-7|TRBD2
CASSLWTSGAYEQYF
TGTGCCAGCAGCTTGTGGACTAGCGGGGCCTACGAGCAGTACTTC
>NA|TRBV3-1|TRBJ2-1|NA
CASSQDEEGTGEQFF
TGTGCCAGCAGCCAAGATGAGGAGGGAACGGGTGAGCAGTTCTTC
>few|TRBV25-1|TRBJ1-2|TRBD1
CASSEDRGYGYTF
TGTGCCAGCAGTGAAGACAGGGGGTATGGCTACACCTTC
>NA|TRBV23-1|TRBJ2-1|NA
CASSPHGTSMWYNEQFF
TGCGCCAGCAGTCCCCACGGGACCTCTATGTGGTACAATGAGCAGTTCTTC